Below, 6 T cell receptor beta chains from the same sample are listed, as sequenced in a study of lymphopenia after photon versus proton radiotherapy. The table came from immunoSEQ multiplex PCR; TCRdb's copy has only in-frame clones and leaves some out. The sample lists fewer than 25,000 clones, about four fifths occurring once. The source material was peripheral blood, sampled from a patient treated with photon-based radiotherapy. The origin of the receptors is a man aged 35-49 years with gastric cancer.

The chain employs TRBV29-1 and TRBJ2-7; D not certain. The CDR3 sequence is 13 residues long. Per the germline V gene, CDR1 is SQVTM and CDR2 is ANQGSEA. V was trimmed by 7 bases and J by 6 bases, leaving 19 bases between them. CDR3 nucleotide sequence: TGCAGCGAGCTGGTAGGAAGGCCGTCCGAGCAGTACTTC. Amino acid sequence: CSELVGRPSEQYF.

This clone appeared once. This chain joins TRBV11-2 and TRBJ1-2; D is uncertain. Trimming took off 3 bases at V and 7 bases at J, with 9 bases between the two ends. The germline V gene encodes CDR1 SGHAT and CDR2 FQNNGV. This CDR3 is built from 12 residues. DNA for the CDR3: TGTGCCAGCAGCTTTCAGGAGAGTGGCTACACCTTC. The encoded protein is CASSFQESGYTF.

V gene TRBV13 combines with J gene TRBJ2-1; TRBD2 matches at 12 bases. Germline CDR1 reads PRHDT; CDR2 reads FYEKMQ (reference sequence). The J segment lost 4 bases and the V segment lost 5 bases, leaving 12 bases of the junction unmatched. The CDR3 contains 18 residues. Here the CDR3 reads CASSPELAGGLLYNEQFF. CDR3 bases: TGTGCCAGCAGCCCGGAACTAGCGGGGGGACTTCTTTACAATGAGCAGTTCTTC.

The V call is TRBV10-3, the J call TRBJ2-7; D possibly matches TRBD1 or TRBD2 (5 bases each). Germline V gene data show CDR1 as ENHRY and CDR2 as SYGVKD. The ends were cut back, 6 bases at V and 0 bases at J, with 12 bases in the middle. The CDR3 sequence is 14 residues long. CDR3 in amino acids: CAIREDTASYEQYF. The DNA for the CDR3 is TGTGCCATCAGGGAGGACACAGCCTCCTACGAGCAGTACTTC.

This clone was seen once. The gene calls are TRBV27 and TRBJ2-1; unclear D gene. V was shortened by 5 bases and J by 4 bases, with 3 bases between the two germline ends. CDR1 is MNHEY and CDR2 is SMNVEV in the germline V gene (reference sequence). This CDR3 contains 11 residues. The CDR3 spells CASSLYNEQFF. The CDR3 coding sequence is TGTGCCAGCAGTCTGTACAATGAGCAGTTCTTC.

The chain joins TRBV9 to TRBJ1-1; D unresolved. This CDR3 region has 14 residues. The V and J ends lost 0 bases and 4 bases respectively, with 10 bases between them. Germline V gives CDR1 SGDLS, CDR2 YYNGEE. The CDR3 spells CASSVVTGSTEAFF. The CDR3, as DNA: TGTGCCAGCAGCGTAGTCACGGGTAGCACTGAAGCTTTCTTT.